This entry features one T cell receptor (beta chain) sequence. Its antigen is as yet unknown. TCRdb's copy holds only in-frame clones and misses some; the assay was immunoSEQ multiplex PCR. The table records around 1.9 million clones, approximately 94% of them present only once. The sample is drawn from a study of shared clonotypes between healthy human individuals. Regarding the study as a whole: Blood alone was sampled, and tissue repertoires likely differ.

Germline V gene data show CDR1 as MDHEN and CDR2 as SYDVKM. V lost 1 base and J lost 13, with 17 bases in between. The CDR3 spans 13 residues. CD45RO-negative cells were positively selected for CCR7, leaving out terminally differentiated effector memory CD45RA+ cells. Source material: naive CD8+ T cells from PBMCs. The genes are TRBV28 and TRBJ2-7; the D call may be TRBD1 or TRBD2 (5 bases each). This receptor was identified in a man aged 18 to 35 in good health. Some clones in this sample may be carry-over from other donors' samples. The CDR3 DNA is TGTGCCAGCAGTTTATTTTCCAGGGCGGAGGTTTACTTC. Its translation: CASSLFSRAEVYF. Full variable domain (rest looked up from reference TRBV28 and TRBJ2-7): DVKVTQSSRYLVKRTGEKVFLECVQDMDHENMFWYRQDPGLGLRLIYFSYDVKMKEKGDIPEGYSVSREKKERFSLILESASTNQTSMYLCASSLFSRAEVYFGPGTRLTVT.